A single sample is the source of the 21 T cell receptor delta chains below, sequenced in a study of γδ T cells in repeated Plasmodium falciparum infection. Vgamma9/Vdelta2+ and Vdelta2-negative gammadelta T cells were flow-sorted from PBMC for bulk sequencing. TCRdb reanalyzed the multiplex PCR reads using CATT. The table lists around 46,000 delta-chain clones, about 2% of them singletons, with approximately 24% in the top ten. The sample comprised gamma-delta T cells from blood. Receptor source: a pool of human donors (malaria-infected and uninfected, not separated).

With respect to this clone: TCRdb pairs this DNA with a much larger clone's protein that differs at residue 22, likely a read error; the protein shown was translated from the DNA. The chain couples TRDV1 to TRDJ1; 10 bases align to TRDD3. The J call is doubtful: the DNA matches TRDJ2 better. The CDR3 is 23 residues long. Per the germline V gene, CDR1 is TSWWSYY and CDR2 is QGS. The CDR3 spells CALGEGSFPSFVLGDGYTDKLFF. DNA for the CDR3: TGTGCTCTTGGGGAAGGTTCTTTCCCTTCGTTCGTACTGGGGGATGGATACACCGATAAACTCTTCTTT.

In its sample, this clone was seen many times. A far bigger clonotype differs at one base, so this is likely a read error. This specimen includes other DNA sequences encoding the same CDR3. The chain carries TRDV3 and TRDJ1; TRDD3 matches 13 bases. CDR1 TVYSNPD and CDR2 GDNSRS come from the germline V gene (reference sequence). The CDR3 extends over 18 amino acids. The CDR3 reads CAFRLHWGIREYTDKLIF. CDR3 sequence (DNA): TGTGCCTTTAGACTCCACTGGGGGATACGGGAGTACACTGATAAACTCATCTTT.

This clone has more than one count but fewer than ten. TCRdb's entry gives the protein of a much larger clone, which mismatches this DNA's translation at residue 13, likely from a read error; the protein reported here is translated from the DNA. The rearrangement links TRDV2 to TRDJ1; the match to TRDD3 covers 9 bases. TCRdb carries no J gene annotation; the J gene was assigned here by matching the DNA with germline. CDR1 is GEAIGNYY, CDR2 EKD, per germline. The CDR3 runs to 17 residues. As DNA, the CDR3 is TGTGCCTGTCAGGACTTACTGGGGGAGAAGTCGACCGAGAAACTCATCTTT. Translation: CACQDLLGEKSTEKLIF.

This clone appeared many times. A far larger clone is a single base away, which makes a read error likely. The sample contains more than one DNA sequence encoding this CDR3. The V segment is TRDV3, and no J call was made; no check of the table's D call, TRDD3, against the DNA was made. Per the germline V gene, CDR1 is TVYSNPD and CDR2 is GDNSRS (reference sequence). The CDR3 runs 12 residues. The CDR3 protein is CARGADTRKLIF. CDR3 nucleotide sequence: TGTGCCCGAGGGGCGGATACGCGGAAACTCATCTTC.

The sample holds a few counts of this clone. With only one base between it and a far larger clone, this is likely a read error. Additional DNA sequences in this sample encode the identical CDR3. The V and J genes are TRDV3 and TRDJ1; 8 bases match TRDD3. V was clipped by 2 bases and J by 3 bases; unmatched bases: 20. The V gene's germline CDR1 is TVYSNPD and CDR2 GDNSRS (reference sequence). CDR3 length: 18 residues. CDR3 region: CAFSLRISWGIPPDKLIF. The CDR3 DNA follows: TGTGCCTTTTCCCTACGAATATCGTGGGGGATTCCACCCGATAAACTCATCTTT.

This clone was seen a handful of times. A far bigger clonotype differs at one base, so this is likely a read error. Other DNA sequences in this sample translate to the same CDR3. The V gene is TRDV1, the J gene TRDJ1, with D possibly matching TRDD2 (9 bases). The J gene, not given by TCRdb, was assigned here from a germline match of the nucleotide sequence. The CDR3 loop spans 25 amino acids. V lost 0 bases, J lost 0 bases, and 38 bases lay in between. Germline CDR1 is TSWWSYY and CDR2 is QGS. The CDR3 nucleotides read TGTGCTCTTGGGGAACTCCATGCCTTCCTACCATACTGGGGGTCCCCTCCAGCGTACACCGATAAACTCATCTTT. Its translation: CALGELHAFLPYWGSPPAYTDKLIF.

A word on this clone: TCRdb pairs this DNA with a much larger clone's protein that differs at residue 5, likely a read error; the protein shown was translated from the DNA. The J gene is TRDJ1, the V gene TRDV2; D not certain. Germline V lookup: CDR1 GEAIGNYY, CDR2 EKD. This CDR3 comprises 13 residues. The V end lost 3 bases, the J end lost 4 bases, and 11 bases lay between the germline ends. CDR3 region: CACDSVRGDKLIF. In DNA form, the CDR3 reads TGTGCCTGTGACTCCGTACGCGGCGATAAACTCATCTTT.

About this clone: This probably arose from a read error, given a far larger clone one base away. This specimen includes other DNA sequences encoding the same CDR3. The chain recombines TRDV3 with TRDJ1; D may correspond to TRDD2 or TRDD3 (5 bases each). TCRdb does not report a J gene; here it was assigned by matching the DNA to germline references. The germline V gene has CDR1 TVYSNPD and CDR2 GDNSRS (reference sequence). This CDR3 has 19 amino acids. The CDR3 spells CAFHPSPPNVRDRLGKLIF. CDR3 DNA: TGTGCGTTCCACCCTTCTCCACCGAACGTACGGGATCGTTTGGGTAAACTCATCTTT.

Note on this clone: TCRdb's entry gives the protein of a much larger clone, which mismatches this DNA's translation at residue 8, likely from a read error; the protein reported here is translated from the DNA. The V gene is TRDV1, the J gene TRDJ1; the D is unclear. The J gene is absent in TCRdb and was assigned here via DNA matching to germline. CDR3 length: 15 residues. The germline gives CDR1 TSWWSYY, CDR2 QGS. For the CDR3, the DNA is TGTGCTCTTGGGGAGGTACTGAGGGACACTGATAAACTCATCTTT. Translated, it gives CALGEVLRDTDKLIF.

Concerning this clone itself: The protein given by TCRdb reflects a much larger clone and differs at residue 3 from this DNA's translation, likely from a read error; the protein shown is the DNA's translation. The V call is TRDV2, the J call TRDJ1, with TRDD3 identical over 7 bases. Here the J gene came from matching the DNA to germline, since TCRdb omits it. The CDR3 has 20 amino acids. The J segment lost 3 bases and the V segment lost 8 bases, leaving 29 bases of the junction unmatched. Germline V lookup: CDR1 GEAIGNYY, CDR2 EKD. CDR3 coding DNA: TGTGCCTTTGAACCTATGGGGATAGAAAGGGTTCCAAGGGTGGCCGATAAACTCATCTTT. This codes for CAFEPMGIERVPRVADKLIF.

A note on this clone: TCRdb's protein for this DNA is that of a much larger clone and differs from the translation at residue 18, likely a read error; the protein shown is the DNA translation. The chain has TRDV1 and TRDJ3; 13 nucleotides line up with TRDD3. TCRdb leaves out the J gene; it was filled in here by matching the DNA to germline. This CDR3 comprises 22 residues. CDR1 TSWWSYY and CDR2 QGS come from the germline V gene. CDR3 protein: CALGMTGGYVSVGSWDTQQMFF. The DNA for the CDR3 is TGTGCTCTTGGGATGACTGGGGGATACGTTAGCGTTGGGTCCTGGGACACCCAACAGATGTTTTTC.

This clone was counted a few times. A far larger clone lies a single base away; this is likely a read error. Other DNA sequences in the same sample also yield this CDR3. The V and J genes are TRDV2 and TRDJ1, with 8 bases identical to TRDD3. The J gene is not listed in TCRdb, so it was assigned here from a DNA match to germline. The CDR3 loop spans 17 amino acids. The germline gives CDR1 GEAIGNYY, CDR2 EKD. CDR3 in DNA: TGTGCCTGTGACGTACTGGGGGGTAACCGTTACACCGACAAACTCATCTTT. It encodes CACDVLGGNRYTDKLIF.

Turning to this clone: An end of the junction does not agree with germline; a read error may underlie this. The chain recombines TRDV3 with TRDJ1; TRDD3 aligns across 12 bases. TCRdb supplies no J gene; here it was assigned by aligning the nucleotide sequence to germline. The length of the CDR3 is 23 residues. Germline CDR1 is TVYSNPD and CDR2 is GDNSRS (reference sequence). The CDR3 DNA is TGCAGTGCCAACCGCCCCCGCTCCTACGCCCGTACTGGGGGATACCGGTACACCGATAAACTCATCTTT. Amino acid sequence: CSANRPRSYARTGGYRYTDKLIF.

This clone has only a few counts. The translation of this DNA and the TCRdb protein of a much larger clone differ at residue 8, probably owing to a read error; the protein shown here is translated from the DNA. The gene calls are TRDV1 and TRDJ1, with a tentative D call TRDD3 (6 bases). TCRdb lists no J gene, so it was determined here by aligning the DNA to germline. CDR1 and CDR2 (germline): TSWWSYY, QGS. CDR3 length: 18 residues. V was pared by 1 base and J by 2 bases, with 20 bases between. DNA for the CDR3: TGTGCTCTTGGGGAACATCTACGGAAGATTTGGGGGACCGATAAACTCATCTTT. Its translation: CALGEHLRKIWGTDKLIF.

This clone was found many times. The protein in TCRdb stems from a much larger clone and differs at residue 15 from this DNA's translation, likely a read error; here the protein is translated from the DNA. This chain joins TRDV3 and TRDJ4, with TRDD2 as a possible D gene (5 bases). Since TCRdb gives no J gene, matching the DNA to germline was used here to assign it. Trimming pared 4 bases from V and 3 bases from J, leaving 36 bases between. The germline V gene has CDR1 TVYSNPD and CDR2 GDNSRS (reference sequence). This CDR3 region has 19 residues. The CDR3 nucleotides are TGTGCCTCCACAATCACTCCTTCACCTCGACGACGTCTGGCCGGACCCCTGATCTTT. Its translation is CASTITPSPRRRLAGPLIF.

This clone was recorded many times. This DNA translates differently at residue 4 from the TCRdb protein, which is that of a much larger clone; a read error is likely, and the protein shown is the DNA's own translation. V usage is TRDV2 and J usage is TRDJ1, with TRDD3 as a possible D gene (6 bases). TCRdb offers no J gene call, so here the DNA was matched to germline to obtain one. The V and J ends lost 5 bases and 1 base respectively, with 19 bases between them. This CDR3 contains 16 residues. Germline lookup yields CDR1 GEAIGNYY and CDR2 EKD. CDR3 protein: CACGTGIYRITDKLIF. As DNA, the CDR3 is TGTGCCTGTGGCACGGGGATTTATAGGATCACCGATAAACTCATCTTT.

In this sample, this clone turned up many times. A far larger clone is one nucleotide away, so this likely arose from a read error. Other DNA sequences from this sample encode an identical CDR3 as well. CDR3 sequence: CALGEPPGFILGDTVRTDKLIF. CDR3 nucleotides: TGTGCTCTTGGGGAGCCCCCGGGATTCATACTGGGGGATACGGTTCGTACCGATAAACTCATCTTT. The chain uses TRDV1 and TRDJ1; TRDD3 aligns across 13 bases. From germline, CDR1 is TSWWSYY and CDR2 QGS. The CDR3 runs to 22 residues. The J segment lost 2 bases and the V segment lost 3 bases, leaving 21 bases of the junction unmatched.

This clone was seen many times. TCRdb shows a much larger clone's protein in place of this DNA's translation, and the two differ at residue 14, likely through a read error; the protein shown is translated from the DNA. This sequence joins TRDV1 and TRDJ1, with 10 bases identical to TRDD3. CDR1 and CDR2 from the germline V gene are TSWWSYY and QGS. The CDR3 spans 18 residues. The V and J ends lost 5 bases and 7 bases, in that order; junction bases with no gene match: 19. CDR3 sequence (DNA): TGTGCTCTTGGGACCCGATTCCCGTACTGGGGGATCTCCGGTAAACTCATCTTT. It specifies CALGTRFPYWGISGKLIF.

Regarding this clone: Given a far larger clone just one base away, this is likely a sequencing read error. Distinct nucleotide sequences in the sample also encode this CDR3. The V gene is listed as TRAV38-2/DV8; no J gene was called; the table's TRDD3 call for D was not verified on the DNA. CDR3 size: 23 residues. CDR1 and CDR2 from the germline V gene are TSESDYY and QEAYKQQN. The CDR3 DNA is TGTGCTTATAGGAGTATAGAACTATTCCCCCTATTACTGGGGGCCAAACCTGGAGGTAAACTCATCTTC. Protein product: CAYRSIELFPLLLGAKPGGKLIF.

With respect to this clone: Being one base from a much bigger clone, this may be a read error. This CDR3 is also generated by other DNA sequences in the sample. The CDR3 DNA is TGTGCCTTTACTGAGCTGGGGGAGCCTTCTTCACAGCTCTTCTTT. Its protein product is CAFTELGEPSSQLFF. The V segment is TRDV2, and no J call was made; the table gives TRDD3 as D, unverified against the DNA. The germline CDR1 and CDR2 sequences are GEAIGNYY and EKD. The CDR3 contains 15 residues.

In its sample, this clone was seen a few times. This likely stems from a read error, as it lies one base from a far larger clone. Different DNA sequences within this sample yield the same CDR3. The chain uses TRDV2 and TRDJ1; D may be TRDD3 (6 bases). CDR1 is GEAIGNYY and CDR2 is EKD in the germline V gene. Trimming cost V 3 bases and J 4 bases, with 17 bases left between them. The CDR3 sequence is 15 residues long. The CDR3 is CACDVVGGQGDKLIF. The CDR3 DNA sequence: TGTGCCTGTGACGTAGTGGGGGGCCAAGGCGATAAACTCATCTTT.